These 13 T cell receptor beta chains were sequenced from one sample in a study of T-cell reconstitution after alpha-beta-depleted transplantation in children. Unique molecular identifiers were incorporated into the prepared TCRbeta library. TCRdb ran MiXCR on the PCR reads and lists one entry per CDR3 protein. The repertoire includes around 180,000 distinct CDR3 sequences, approximately 12% of them detected once, and about 13% sits in the top ten. The sample here was PBMCs, taken before TCRalphabeta/CD19-depleted stem cell transplant. These receptors were obtained from a boy aged 2 to 10 with acute myeloid leukemia, due to receive a stem cell transplant.

To note about this clonotype: One end of the junction does not line up with germline, which may come from a read error. The chain couples TRBV2 to TRBJ2-1; D possibly matches TRBD1 or TRBD2 (7 bases each). Per germline, CDR1 SNHLY and CDR2 FYNNEI. The CDR3 runs to 18 residues. The CDR3 loop is CAISFGLAVIQGDNEQFF. The CDR3 region has the DNA TGTGCCATCAGTTTTGGTCTAGCGGTTATCCAGGGGGACAATGAGCAGTTCTTC.

This clonotype was recorded many times. This chain joins TRBV5-1 and TRBJ1-4, with D possibly matching TRBD1 (6 bases). Deletions cut 1 base from V and 0 bases from J, with 10 bases between. The CDR3 is 16 amino acids. Germline CDR1 SGHRS, CDR2 YFSETQ. CDR3 sequence: CASSLNRVATNEKLFF. CDR3 sequence (DNA): TGCGCCAGCAGCTTGAACAGGGTCGCAACTAATGAAAAACTGTTTTTT.

At least ten counts were recorded for this clonotype. V and J are TRBV29-1 and TRBJ2-1, with D possibly called TRBD1 or TRBD2 (5 bases each). Per the germline V gene, CDR1 is SQVTM and CDR2 is ANQGSEA. V lost 6 bases and J 9 bases, leaving 15 bases between the germline ends. The CDR3 is 12 residues long. CDR3 in amino acids: CSVAPVRGEQFF. CDR3 bases: TGCAGCGTCGCGCCCGTGAGGGGTGAGCAGTTCTTC.

The table lists this clonotype with many counts. V usage is TRBV20-1 and J usage is TRBJ1-2; tentative D call: TRBD1 (5 bases). Trimming shortened V by 3 bases and J by 3 bases, and 11 bases separated the two germline ends. The CDR3 is 13 amino acids. Germline V gene data show CDR1 as DFQATT and CDR2 as SNEGSKA (reference sequence). The DNA of the CDR3 is TGCAGTGCTAGTGAGGGACTCGACTATGGCTACACCTTC. Translating gives CSASEGLDYGYTF.

This clonotype showed up many times. V and J are TRBV20-1 and TRBJ2-7; TRBD2 aligns across 14 bases. This CDR3 comprises 16 residues. V trimming: 6 bases; J trimming: 0 bases; junction bases outside the gene matches: 7. CDR1 is DFQATT and CDR2 is SNEGSKA in the germline V gene (reference sequence). The CDR3 loop is CSASTGTSGSSYEQYF. CDR3 in DNA: TGCAGTGCCAGTACCGGGACTAGCGGGAGCTCCTACGAGCAGTACTTC.

This clonotype has at least ten counts. The J gene is TRBJ2-7, the V gene TRBV20-1; 7 bases map to TRBD2. Germline V gene data show CDR1 as DFQATT and CDR2 as SNEGSKA (reference sequence). V trimming: 0 bases; J trimming: 0 bases; junction bases outside the gene matches: 5. The CDR3 spans 15 residues. The chain's CDR3 is CSARDPLATSYEQYF. The DNA for the CDR3 is TGCAGTGCTAGAGATCCACTAGCGACCTCCTACGAGCAGTACTTC.

This clonotype was recorded at least ten times. The chain has TRBV7-2 and TRBJ1-3; TRBD1 might be the D (5 bases). The CDR3 has 15 amino acids. The V gene lost 5 bases and the J gene lost 0 bases, with 11 bases spanning the gap. Germline loops: CDR1 SGHTA, CDR2 FQGNSA. The CDR3 spells CASSPGHFSGNTIYF. As DNA, the CDR3 is TGTGCCAGCAGCCCAGGACATTTCTCTGGAAACACCATATATTTT.

In this sample, this clonotype turned up many times. This chain links TRBV20-1 with TRBJ2-7; no clear D gene. V lost 0 bases and J 7 bases, leaving 10 bases between the germline ends. The CDR3 sequence is 12 residues long. Per the germline V gene, CDR1 is DFQATT and CDR2 is SNEGSKA (reference sequence). The CDR3 is CSARDSPLEQYF. The CDR3 nucleotides are TGCAGTGCTAGAGACTCCCCCTTAGAGCAGTACTTC.

This clonotype occurred many times. V is TRBV4-1 and J is TRBJ1-1; D might be TRBD1 (6 bases). Between the trimmed V and J ends, which lost 4 bases and 4 bases, there was a span of 16 bases. CDR1 and CDR2 from the germline V gene are MGHRA and YSYEKL. CDR3 length: 15 residues. The CDR3 DNA follows: TGCGCCAGCAGCCCCAGGGGAAAGGGAAGCACTGAAGCTTTCTTT. Its translation: CASSPRGKGSTEAFF.

On this clonotype: At one boundary the junction diverges from the germline segment, which might be a read error. V usage is TRBV12-3 or TRBV12-4 and J usage is TRBJ2-1; tentatively, D is TRBD1 or TRBD2 (6 bases each). This CDR3 has 14 amino acids. CDR3 loop: CASCLGGTYNEQFF. CDR3 DNA: TGTGCCAGCTGTTTAGGGGGGACCTACAATGAGCAGTTCTTC.

The sample holds many counts of this clonotype. V usage is TRBV27 and J usage is TRBJ2-2; 7 nucleotides agree with TRBD2. V was pared by 5 bases and J by 3 bases, with 3 bases of the junction left unmatched. CDR1 and CDR2 from the germline V gene are MNHEY and SMNVEV (reference sequence). CDR3 size: 14 residues. CDR3 residues: CASSRAGDTGELFF. The CDR3 DNA reads as TGTGCCAGCAGTCGGGCGGGAGACACCGGGGAGCTGTTTTTT.

Points on this clonotype: Just one base apart from a much larger clone, this may be a read error. The gene calls are TRBV10-2 and TRBJ1-1; 7 nucleotides match TRBD1. CDR3 length: 14 residues. Looked up from germline, CDR1 is WSHSY and CDR2 is SAAADI. The CDR3 bases are TGCGCCACCACGGTAACCAGGGGGAACGCTGAAGCTTTCTTT. Translating gives CATTVTRGNAEAFF.

This clonotype was observed at least ten times. The chain recombines TRBV12-3 or TRBV12-4 with TRBJ2-2, with a weak D call TRBD2 (6 bases). V was pared by 3 bases and J by 3 bases, with 17 bases between. CDR3 length equals 17 residues. The CDR3 DNA is TGTGCCAGCAGTTTTTCGATAGGCCCGGGGGACACCGGGGAGCTGTTTTTT. Translation gives CASSFSIGPGDTGELFF.